This T cell receptor (beta chain) stems from a study of PD-1 blockade in classical Hodgkin lymphoma. Study conclusions and caveats: Newly diagnosed patients and complete responders had comparable diversity at baseline. Reported baseline diversity: healthy donors highest, relapsed/refractory patients lowest.

CDR3 length: 16 amino acids. The V end lost 1 base, the J end lost 0 bases, and 10 bases lay between the germline ends. Germline CDR1 and CDR2: ENHRY and SYGVKD. Every patient experienced relapse after autologous stem cell transplantation, and brentuximab vedotin exposure varied. Clones were sequenced by immunoSEQ multiplex PCR, and TCRdb holds only the in-frame ones, with some missing. Among more than 90,000 clones, roughly 76% were seen once, and the ten largest hold 15% to 20%. Details on this clone: Its antigen is unidentified.

This TCR was sampled from a human donor with classical Hodgkin lymphoma. This rearrangement joins TRBV10-3 to TRBJ1-3, with D maybe TRBD1 (6 bases). Sequencing was performed on peripheral blood mononuclear cells (PBMCs), taken before the second cycle of nivolumab. This chain's CDR3 is CAISELGATSGNTIYF. CDR3 nucleotide sequence: TGTGCCATCAGTGAGTTGGGGGCGACCTCTGGAAACACCATATATTTT.